This paragraph reports one T cell receptor (beta chain). As yet, its antigen is unknown. Trimming stripped 5 bases from V and 5 bases from J, with 15 bases between. This CDR3 has 14 amino acids. Germline V gene data show CDR1 as SGHVS and CDR2 as FQNEAQ. The library was made from cDNA and included unique molecular identifiers. Input populations of about 0.9 to 10 million T cells gave rise to approximately 500,000 cDNA molecules. TCRdb processed the PCR reads anew with MiXCR; each CDR3 protein has one entry. The table includes approximately 350,000 distinct CDR3 sequences, roughly 38% detected once. The data stem from a study of post-analysis software for immune sequencing data. Broader study findings: Strong co-clustering by F measure was seen for same-batch samples. Compared against controls, patients with multiple sclerosis displayed significantly lower normalized Chao1 diversity. Controls had lower frequencies than patients of about five TRBV segments, which included TRBV5-6, TRBV5-1 and TRBV20-1.

The sequencing input was blood. This sequence joins TRBV7-8 and TRBJ2-5; possible D gene TRBD1, 6 bases. The TCR comes from a girl aged 10 to 17 with multiple sclerosis. CDR3 amino acids: CASSPYRVRETQYF. Here the CDR3 DNA reads TGTGCCAGCAGCCCCTACAGGGTTCGGGAGACCCAGTACTTC.